A selection of T cell receptor beta chains follows, all from one sample in a study of cytomegalovirus exposure and HLA in healthy donors. Only in-frame clones appear in the TCRdb table, and some are missing; sequencing was by immunoSEQ multiplex PCR. Of about 89,000 clones in the sample, 64% were seen once. Source material: PBMCs. These receptors were taken from a human donor in good health. CDR3s include the opening cysteine and the closing phenylalanine or tryptophan. D genes are given only for firm matches. Clone size is not always given. Where it is, it says once, few, many or a class for expanded clones.

TRBJ1-4,TRBV15,-,-,CATSREVRSNEKLFF,TGTGCCACCAGCAGAGAGGTCAGATCAAATGAAAAACTGTTTTTT
TRBJ1-1,TRBV19,-,TRBD1,CASTRQGAQTEAFF,TGTGCCAGTACCCGACAGGGGGCGCAGACTGAAGCTTTCTTT
TRBJ2-1,TRBV6-5,few,TRBD1,CASSRTGNNEQFF,TGTGCCAGCAGCAGGACAGGGAACAATGAGCAGTTCTTC
TRBJ2-5,TRBV7-9,-,TRBD2,CASSFSGGEKVTQYF,TGTGCCAGCAGCTTTAGCGGGGGGGAAAAGGTGACCCAGTACTTC
TRBJ1-2,TRBV29-1,few,-,CSVGEGAYGYTF,TGCAGCGTTGGTGAGGGCGCATATGGCTACACCTTC
TRBJ2-5,TRBV7-6,-,TRBD2,CASGVSGGTQYF,TGTGCCAGCGGCGTTAGCGGGGGGACCCAGTACTTC
TRBJ1-1,TRBV7-2,-,TRBD1,CASSFDRGRAEAFF,TGTGCCAGCAGCTTCGACAGGGGTCGAGCTGAAGCTTTCTTT
TRBJ2-7,TRBV7-3,-,-,CASSMTSGYEQYF,TGTGCCAGCAGCATGACATCTGGCTACGAGCAGTACTTC
TRBJ2-3,TRBV7-9,-,TRBD2,CASSSTSGDGDTQYF,TGTGCCAGCAGCTCGACTAGCGGGGACGGGGATACGCAGTATTTT
TRBJ1-1,TRBV9,-,-,CASSAGRGTEAFF,TGTGCCAGCAGCGCCGGGAGGGGGACTGAAGCTTTCTTT
TRBJ1-1,TRBV6-5,few,-,CASSRPRVTGGEAFF,TGTGCCAGCAGCCGCCCGCGGGTCACGGGGGGTGAAGCTTTCTTT
TRBJ1-5,TRBV15,few,-,CATSRDQQPQHF,TGTGCCACCAGCAGAGATCAGCAGCCCCAGCATTTT
TRBJ1-5,TRBV2,medium-sized,-,CASSVWANQPQHF,TGTGCCAGCAGTGTGTGGGCGAATCAGCCCCAGCATTTT
TRBJ1-2,TRBV6-1,few,-,CASSESVVSGAYGYTF,TGTGCCAGCAGTGAATCGGTTGTCAGCGGGGCCTATGGCTACACCTTC